This is a list of T cell receptor beta chains from one sample in a study of regulatory T cells. Using immunoSEQ multiplex PCR, the repertoire was profiled, and TCRdb retains in-frame clones only, with some absent. Found here are about 15,000 clones, 80% to 90% of them singletons; the top ten hold over 7%. Sequenced input: conventional CD4+ T cells sorted from blood. These receptors all come from a person aged 30-39 years with CD3G deficiency. CDR3s leave out the opening cysteine and the closing phenylalanine or tryptophan.

length	V	J	CDR3
11	TRBV5-1	TRBJ1-1	ASSPEDRGDAF
12	TRBV5-1	TRBJ2-7	ASSLGQGAREQY
11	TRBV27	TRBJ2-7	ASSQPPYYEQY
14	TRBV5-1	TRBJ2-2	ASSLQLGGRPGELF
11	TRBV6-1	TRBJ1-1	ASSRYWDTEAF
14	TRBV5-1	TRBJ2-3	ASSFAQGWRADTQY
10	TRBV6-1	TRBJ2-7	ASSEVGYEQY
12	TRBV10-3	TRBJ1-2	AISPGTGNYGYT
9	TRBV18	TRBJ2-7	ASSLQGLLY
12	TRBV6-1	TRBJ1-6	ASTGPTYNSPLH
13	TRBV11-1	TRBJ2-1	ASSLSAETYNEQF
13	TRBV28	TRBJ1-3	ASSLIRSSGNTIY
11	TRBV19	TRBJ2-7	ASSIGITYEQY
13	TRBV5-1	TRBJ1-1	ASSLASMGYTEAF
15	TRBV28	TRBJ1-4	ASSSYRGRGLNEKLF
12	TRBV5-1	TRBJ1-1	ASSFKGSNTEAF
12	TRBV7-9	TRBJ2-1	ASSLTSISTEQF
13	TRBV19	TRBJ2-1	ASSIKFGPPFEQF
13	TRBV6-6	TRBJ1-4	ASSYMGQGNEKLF
13	TRBV6-6	TRBJ2-2	ASGRDRGNTGELF
13	TRBV18	TRBJ2-5	ASSPGIQGEETQY
12	TRBV5-1	TRBJ2-3	ASSLAQATDTQY
12	TRBV6-1	TRBJ2-7	ASSDQTGIDEQY
13	TRBV9	TRBJ2-1	ASTRDGSLYNEQF
15	TRBV19	TRBJ2-1	ASSPTLLAGLYNEQF